This entry concerns a single TCR beta chain. Its target is unknown. Trimming took off 7 bases at V and 2 bases at J, with 9 bases between the two ends. The germline CDR1 and CDR2 sequences are LNHDA and SQIVND (reference sequence). This CDR3 region has 13 residues. The data derive from a study of early T cells in non-severe SARS-CoV-2 infection. Across the study: Sequenced bulk RNA came from whole blood that was unsorted, and chains were unpaired. Study-wide findings and caveats: Comparison of clonotypes with VDJdb favored anti-spike CD8 responses while missing private and CD4 specificities.

Unique molecular identifiers were attached to individual cDNA molecules. TCRdb reprocessed the 5' RACE reads via MiXCR and lists one record per CDR3 protein. The sample yields fewer than 70,000 distinct CDR3 sequences, roughly 12% seen once. Sequenced: whole blood. The chain employs TRBV19 and TRBJ1-3; D gene unclear. The receptor comes from an adult who was a healthcare worker with PCR-confirmed SARS-CoV-2 infection or an uninfected control (not recorded which). CDR3 region: CASKDLTGNTIYF. The CDR3, as DNA: TGTGCCAGTAAGGACTTAACTGGAAACACCATATATTTT.